This T cell receptor (beta chain) was sequenced during a study of spatial heterogeneity in lung cancer. Overall study context: Alpha-chain sequences were consistently detected in smaller numbers than beta-chain sequences. The average appearance count of each unique TCR and UMI combination in raw reads was more than 9.5. Study observations and caveats: In blood, ubiquitous expanded tumor TCRs appeared more at resection than follow-up.

Time point given: blood at routine non-recurrence follow-up after resection. Tumor, nontumor lung or frozen PBMC supplied whole RNA, sequenced without sorting. TCRdb re-called the 5' RACE reads through MiXCR, storing one row per CDR3 protein. The data show around 30,000 distinct CDR3 sequences, with 5% to 6% seen just once and 20% to 25% held by the top ten. CDR1 is KGHDR and CDR2 is SFDVKD in the germline V gene. V was trimmed by 2 bases and J by 2 bases, leaving 9 bases between them. This CDR3 is 15 amino acids long. This clonotype was observed at least ten times. The antigen is undetermined. V gene TRBV24-1 combines with J gene TRBJ2-1, with D perhaps matching TRBD1 (6 bases). The sequence was obtained from a male donor with early-stage non-small cell lung cancer. The material was PBMCs, obtained at follow-up. CDR3 nucleotide sequence: TGTGCCACCAGTGATTCGCAGGGGCCCTACAATGAGCAGTTCTTC. Amino acid sequence: CATSDSQGPYNEQFF.